A single sample is the source of the 19 T cell receptor beta chains below, sequenced in a study of shared clonotypes between healthy human individuals (dated by TCRdb to 2020 to 2021). Receptors were amplified or captured by the immunoSEQ multiplex PCR assay. Not all clones reach the TCRdb copy of this immuneACCESS table, which keeps in-frame sequences only. Checked studies attribute under half of the gap to unresolved V genes and leave the rest unexplained. Here the sample has under 2.5 million clones; under 95% occur a single time. 0.37% of the sample lies in the top ten. The sequencing input was naive CD4+ T cells from PBMCs. What this sample's cell subset or site label stands for: CD45RA+ positively selected. The receptor source for this set is a young man in good health. Some clones in this sample may be carry-over from other donors' samples.

The chain employs TRBV11-2 and TRBJ1-4; no clear D gene. The CDR3 has 17 residues. From germline, CDR1 is SGHAT and CDR2 FQNNGV. V lost 1 base and J lost 12, with 24 bases in between. CDR3 residues: CASSLVLGSARGYELFF. As DNA, the CDR3 is TGTGCCAGCAGCTTAGTTTTAGGGTCCGCGAGAGGTTATGAACTGTTTTTT.

J is TRBJ1-1 and V is TRBV5-1; TRBD1 is a possible D gene (6 bases). The CDR3 consists of 14 residues. Germline CDR1 SGHRS, CDR2 YFSETQ. V was cut by 7 bases and J by 3 bases, with 16 bases left in between. The CDR3 protein is CASGDGQSYTEAFF. The CDR3 DNA reads TGCGCCAGCGGGGATGGACAGTCGTACACTGAAGCTTTCTTT.

J is TRBJ2-1 and V is TRBV7-2, with 13 bases aligning to TRBD2. The V and J ends lost 5 bases and 6 bases, in that order; junction bases with no gene match: 1. This CDR3 region has 14 residues. The germline gives CDR1 SGHTA, CDR2 FQGNSA. The CDR3 region is CASSRTSGSNEQFF. The CDR3 DNA sequence: TGTGCCAGCAGCCGGACTAGCGGGAGCAATGAGCAGTTCTTC.

This clone was picked up a small number of times. The chain is built from TRBV18 and TRBJ1-2, with TRBD1 matching 8 bases. The CDR3 consists of 14 residues. The V and J ends lost 3 bases and 10 bases, in that order; junction bases with no gene match: 10. Germline-derived CDR1 and CDR2 are KGHSH and LQKENI. The CDR3 sequence is CASSPTDRGPTYTF. The CDR3 coding sequence is TGTGCCAGCTCACCCACCGACAGGGGACCTACCTACACCTTC.

The V and J genes are TRBV4-1 and TRBJ2-3; 7 positions agree with TRBD1. With 4 bases clipped from V and 0 bases from J, the junction kept 7 bases outside the gene matches. CDR3 length equals 16 residues. The germline gives CDR1 MGHRA, CDR2 YSYEKL. CDR3 bases: TGCGCCAGCAGCCGGGCCGGGACAGCCAGCACAGATACGCAGTATTTT. Its protein is CASSRAGTASTDTQYF.

The J gene is TRBJ2-1, the V gene TRBV5-4; TRBD1 aligns across 12 bases. V gave up 2 bases and J gave up 6 bases; unmatched junction bases: 3. Germline V lookup: CDR1 SGHNT, CDR2 YYREEE (reference sequence). The CDR3 loop spans 15 amino acids. This CDR3 reads CASSLRDRGLNEQFF. The DNA for the CDR3 is TGTGCCAGCAGCTTAAGGGACAGGGGGCTCAATGAGCAGTTCTTC.

The chain combines TRBV7-9 with TRBJ1-1; D gene unclear. The CDR3 extends over 14 amino acids. The V end was cut by 5 bases, the J end by 0 bases, with 10 bases between. Germline V lookup: CDR1 SEHNR, CDR2 FQNEAQ (reference sequence). The chain's CDR3 is CASSKDIMNTEAFF. CDR3 nucleotides: TGTGCCAGCAGCAAAGACATTATGAACACTGAAGCTTTCTTT.

This clone was seen a single time. The sample has other DNA sequences that encode this CDR3 too. The rearrangement links TRBV30 to TRBJ2-7, with no clear D. The length of the CDR3 is 11 residues. Germline-derived CDR1 and CDR2 are GTSNPN and SVGIG (reference sequence). The germline V and J ends were trimmed by 0 bases and 3 bases, with 3 bases remaining between them. The CDR3 here is CAWSVLYEQYF. DNA for the CDR3: TGTGCCTGGAGTGTTCTCTACGAGCAGTACTTC.

V usage is TRBV15 and J usage is TRBJ2-1; 11 positions match TRBD1. Germline CDR1 and CDR2: LNHNV and YYDKDF (reference sequence). With V trimmed by 4 bases and J by 7 bases, 12 bases remained unmatched. The CDR3 covers 17 residues. The CDR3 DNA follows: TGTGCCACCAGCAAAGGTCGGACAGGGGGCGCGGTAAATGAGCAGTTCTTC. It is translated as CATSKGRTGGAVNEQFF.

The chain uses TRBV4-1 and TRBJ2-2; no reliable D call. The germline V and J ends were trimmed by 1 base and 4 bases, with 13 bases remaining between them. The germline V gene encodes CDR1 MGHRA and CDR2 YSYEKL. The CDR3 runs 16 residues. This CDR3 reads CASSQVVVTGTGELFF. CDR3 nucleotides: TGCGCCAGCAGCCAAGTGGTGGTCACGGGCACCGGGGAGCTGTTTTTT.

Concerning this clone itself: Other DNA sequences within the sample encode an identical CDR3. The chain recombines TRBV11-2 with TRBJ2-1; D gene uncertain. Germline V CDR1 and CDR2: SGHAT, FQNNGV. Trimming left V 1 base short and J 7 bases short, with 8 bases between. The length of the CDR3 is 13 residues. CDR3 residues: CASSLVRRNEQFF. In DNA form, the CDR3 reads TGTGCCAGCAGCTTAGTAAGACGGAATGAGCAGTTCTTC.

This chain links TRBV21-1 with TRBJ1-3. TRBV21-1 is a known pseudogene. This CDR3 comprises 16 residues. The chain's CDR3 is CATNKGTEASGNTIYF. For the CDR3, the DNA is TGTGCCACCAACAAAGGGACGGAGGCCTCTGGAAACACCATATATTTT.

The rearrangement links TRBV5-1 to TRBJ2-5; D not certain. Per germline, CDR1 SGHRS and CDR2 YFSETQ. Trimming left V 2 bases short and J 5 bases short, with 7 bases between. This CDR3 has 12 residues. CDR3 amino acids: CASSFARETQYF. CDR3 nucleotide sequence: TGCGCCAGCAGCTTCGCGAGGGAGACCCAGTACTTC.

V usage is TRBV4-3 and J usage is TRBJ2-7; possibly TRBD2 for D (6 bases). CDR1 is LGHNA, CDR2 YSLEER, per germline. V dropped 0 bases and J dropped 1 base, with 13 bases sitting between them. The CDR3 sequence is 16 residues long. The CDR3 spells CASSQEFVAGSYEQYF. The CDR3 DNA sequence: TGCGCCAGCAGCCAAGAGTTTGTGGCGGGATCCTACGAGCAGTACTTC.

This chain joins TRBV5-4 and TRBJ2-2, with a weak D call TRBD2 (5 bases). V lost 10 bases, J lost 7 bases, and 11 bases lay in between. Germline CDR1 SGHNT, CDR2 YYREEE (reference sequence). This CDR3 comprises 11 residues. The CDR3 loop is CAGTSGGELFF. The CDR3 bases are TGTGCCGGAACGAGCGGCGGGGAGCTGTTTTTT.

This clone was picked up one time. The chain combines TRBV25-1 with TRBJ2-7; D is uncertain. This CDR3 is 13 amino acids long. Trimming left V 4 bases short and J 6 bases short, with 13 bases between. Per the germline V gene, CDR1 is MGHDK and CDR2 is SYGVNS. The chain's CDR3 is CASSALPVLEQYF. The CDR3 DNA is TGTGCCAGCAGTGCCCTTCCAGTTCTCGAGCAGTACTTC.

The chain links TRBV10-3 to TRBJ2-7; TRBD1 aligns across 7 bases. Germline V lookup: CDR1 ENHRY, CDR2 SYGVKD. The length of the CDR3 is 14 residues. V gave up 7 bases and J gave up 5 bases; unmatched junction bases: 11. The DNA for the CDR3 is TGTGCCATCACCGACAGGGTGGGCGTGGACGAGCAGTACTTC. Its translation is CAITDRVGVDEQYF.

The chain employs TRBV5-1 and TRBJ1-3; 7 bases match TRBD1. Germline V lookup: CDR1 SGHRS, CDR2 YFSETQ. The J segment lost 3 bases and the V segment lost 0 bases, leaving 6 bases of the junction unmatched. The CDR3 extends over 16 amino acids. The CDR3 reads CASSLDRGLGGNTIYF. CDR3 DNA sequence: TGCGCCAGCAGCTTGGACAGGGGTCTGGGTGGAAACACCATATATTTT.

The chain combines TRBV7-6 with TRBJ2-2, with a weak D call TRBD2 (5 bases). Trimming cost V 1 base and J 1 base, with 13 bases left between them. This CDR3 spans 17 amino acids. Germline V gives CDR1 SGHVS, CDR2 FNYEAQ. The CDR3 nucleotides read TGTGCCAGCAGCTTAGAGTCATTAGGACTGAACACCGGGGAGCTGTTTTTT. This encodes CASSLESLGLNTGELFF.